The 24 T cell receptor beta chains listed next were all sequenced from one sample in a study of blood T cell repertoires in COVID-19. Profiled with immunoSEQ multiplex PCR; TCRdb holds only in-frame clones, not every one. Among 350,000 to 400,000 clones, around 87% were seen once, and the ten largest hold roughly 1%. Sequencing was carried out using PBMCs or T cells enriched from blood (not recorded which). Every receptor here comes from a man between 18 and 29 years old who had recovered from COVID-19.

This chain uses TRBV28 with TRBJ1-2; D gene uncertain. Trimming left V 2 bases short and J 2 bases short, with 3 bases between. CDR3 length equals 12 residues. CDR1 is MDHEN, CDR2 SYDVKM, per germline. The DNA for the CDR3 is TGTGCCAGCAGTTTACAGAACTATGGCTACACCTTC. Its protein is CASSLQNYGYTF.

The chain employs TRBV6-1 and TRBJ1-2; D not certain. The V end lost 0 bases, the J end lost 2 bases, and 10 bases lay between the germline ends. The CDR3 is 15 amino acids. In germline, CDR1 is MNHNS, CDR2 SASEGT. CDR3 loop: CASSEAVNANYGYTF. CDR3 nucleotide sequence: TGTGCCAGCAGTGAAGCCGTCAATGCGAACTATGGCTACACCTTC.

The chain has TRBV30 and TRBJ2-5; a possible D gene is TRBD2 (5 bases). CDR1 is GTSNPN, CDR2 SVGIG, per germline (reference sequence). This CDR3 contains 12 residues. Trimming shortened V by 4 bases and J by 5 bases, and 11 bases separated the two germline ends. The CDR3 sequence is CAWIGRGETQYF. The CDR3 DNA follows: TGTGCCTGGATTGGGCGAGGGGAGACCCAGTACTTC. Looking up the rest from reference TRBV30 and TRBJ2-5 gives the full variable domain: SQTIHQWPATLVQPVGSPLSLECTVEGTSNPNLYWYRQAAGRGLQLLFYSVGIGQISSEVPQNLSASRPQDRQFILSSKKLLLSDSGFYLCAWIGRGETQYFGPGTRLLVL.

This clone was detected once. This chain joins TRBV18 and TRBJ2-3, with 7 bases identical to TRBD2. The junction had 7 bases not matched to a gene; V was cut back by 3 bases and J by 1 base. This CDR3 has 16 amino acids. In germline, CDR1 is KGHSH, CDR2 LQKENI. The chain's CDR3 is CASSPKQLAGTDTQYF. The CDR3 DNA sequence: TGTGCCAGCTCACCTAAGCAGCTAGCGGGCACAGATACGCAGTATTTT.

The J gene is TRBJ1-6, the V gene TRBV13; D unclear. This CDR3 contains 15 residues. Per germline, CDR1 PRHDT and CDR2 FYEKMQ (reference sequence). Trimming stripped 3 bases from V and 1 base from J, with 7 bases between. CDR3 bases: TGTGCCAGCAGCTTCCACGGGTCCTATAATTCACCCCTCCACTTT. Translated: CASSFHGSYNSPLHF.

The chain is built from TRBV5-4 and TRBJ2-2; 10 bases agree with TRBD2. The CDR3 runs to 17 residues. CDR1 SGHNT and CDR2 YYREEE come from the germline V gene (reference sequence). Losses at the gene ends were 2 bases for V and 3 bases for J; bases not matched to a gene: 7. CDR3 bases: TGTGCCAGCAGCTTCCCGCCAGCGGGGGGGCACACCGGGGAGCTGTTTTTT. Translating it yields CASSFPPAGGHTGELFF.

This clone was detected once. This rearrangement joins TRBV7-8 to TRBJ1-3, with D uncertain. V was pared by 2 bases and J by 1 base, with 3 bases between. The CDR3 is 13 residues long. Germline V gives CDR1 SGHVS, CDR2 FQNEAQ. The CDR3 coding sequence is TGTGCCAGCAGCTTACGTTCTGGAAACACCATATATTTT. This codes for CASSLRSGNTIYF.

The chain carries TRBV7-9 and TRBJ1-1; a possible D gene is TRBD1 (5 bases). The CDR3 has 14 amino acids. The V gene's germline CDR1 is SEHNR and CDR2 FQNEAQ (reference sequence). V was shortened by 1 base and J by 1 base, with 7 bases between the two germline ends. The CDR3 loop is CASSLEGSNTEAFF. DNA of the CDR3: TGTGCCAGCAGCTTAGAGGGGTCGAACACTGAAGCTTTCTTT. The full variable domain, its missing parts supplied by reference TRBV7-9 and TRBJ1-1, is DTGVSQNPRHKITKRGQNVTFRCDPISEHNRLYWYRQTLGQGPEFLTYFQNEAQLEKSRLLSDRFSAERPKGSFSTLEIQRTEQGDSAMYLCASSLEGSNTEAFFGQGTRLTVV.

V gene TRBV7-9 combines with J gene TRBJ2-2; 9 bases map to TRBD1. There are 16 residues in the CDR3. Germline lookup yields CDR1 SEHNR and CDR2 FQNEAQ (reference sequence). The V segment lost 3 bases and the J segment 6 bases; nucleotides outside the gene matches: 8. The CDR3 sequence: CASSFFGQGSAGELFF. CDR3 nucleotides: TGTGCCAGCAGCTTTTTCGGACAGGGGAGCGCCGGGGAGCTGTTTTTT.

The CDR3 nucleotides read TGTGCCAGCAGTGCGGGGGGTCTGGGGGAGACCCAGTACTTC. As protein: CASSAGGLGETQYF. The V call is TRBV25-1, the J call TRBJ2-5, with TRBD2 matching over 7 bases. The CDR3 sequence is 14 residues long. Germline CDR1 is MGHDK and CDR2 is SYGVNS. V was pared by 4 bases and J by 5 bases, with 7 bases of the junction left unmatched.

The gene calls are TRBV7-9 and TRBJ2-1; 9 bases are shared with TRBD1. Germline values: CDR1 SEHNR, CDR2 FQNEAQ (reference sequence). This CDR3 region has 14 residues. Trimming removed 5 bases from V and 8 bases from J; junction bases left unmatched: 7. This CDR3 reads CASSTGTGRDEQFF. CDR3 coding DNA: TGTGCCAGCAGCACTGGGACAGGGCGGGATGAGCAGTTCTTC. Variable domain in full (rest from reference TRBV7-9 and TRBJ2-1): DTGVSQNPRHKITKRGQNVTFRCDPISEHNRLYWYRQTLGQGPEFLTYFQNEAQLEKSRLLSDRFSAERPKGSFSTLEIQRTEQGDSAMYLCASSTGTGRDEQFFGPGTRLTVL.

The CDR3 region has the DNA TGTGCCAGCAGCTCGGACAGGGGGCCTGATCAGCCCCAGCATTTT. It encodes CASSSDRGPDQPQHF. This chain links TRBV2 with TRBJ1-5, with 11 nucleotides matching TRBD1. The CDR3 contains 15 residues. The germline CDR1 and CDR2 sequences are SNHLY and FYNNEI. V was clipped by 6 bases and J by 5 bases; unmatched bases: 6.

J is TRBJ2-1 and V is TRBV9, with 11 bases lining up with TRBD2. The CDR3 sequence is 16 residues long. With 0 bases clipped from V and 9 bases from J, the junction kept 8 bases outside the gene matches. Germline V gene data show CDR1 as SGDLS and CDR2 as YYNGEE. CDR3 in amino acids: CASSVGGSGRGSEQFF. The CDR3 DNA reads TGTGCCAGCAGCGTAGGTGGTAGCGGGAGGGGGAGTGAGCAGTTCTTC.

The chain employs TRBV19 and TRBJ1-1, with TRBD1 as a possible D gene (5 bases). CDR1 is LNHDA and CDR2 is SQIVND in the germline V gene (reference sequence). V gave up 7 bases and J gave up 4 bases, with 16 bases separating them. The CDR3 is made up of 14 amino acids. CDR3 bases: TGTGCCAGTACCCTAGCGGGACTGAGCACTGAAGCTTTCTTT. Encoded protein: CASTLAGLSTEAFF.

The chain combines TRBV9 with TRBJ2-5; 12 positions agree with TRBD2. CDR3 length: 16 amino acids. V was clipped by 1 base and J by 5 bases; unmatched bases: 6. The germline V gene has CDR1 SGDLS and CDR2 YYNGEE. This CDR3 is CASSVIGLAGMETQYF. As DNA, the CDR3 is TGTGCCAGCAGCGTAATTGGACTAGCGGGGATGGAGACCCAGTACTTC. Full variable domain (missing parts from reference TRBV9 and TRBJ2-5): DSGVTQTPKHLITATGQRVTLRCSPRSGDLSVYWYQQSLDQGLQFLIQYYNGEERAKGNILERFSAQQFPDLHSELNLSSLELGDSALYFCASSVIGLAGMETQYFGPGTRLLVL.

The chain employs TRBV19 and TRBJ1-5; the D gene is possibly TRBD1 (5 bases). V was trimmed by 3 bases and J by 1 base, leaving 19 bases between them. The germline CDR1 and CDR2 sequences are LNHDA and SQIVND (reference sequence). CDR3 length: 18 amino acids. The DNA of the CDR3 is TGTGCCAGTAGTATTAGAAGCAGGTCGGGGGGGAGCAATCAGCCCCAGCATTTT. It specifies CASSIRSRSGGSNQPQHF.

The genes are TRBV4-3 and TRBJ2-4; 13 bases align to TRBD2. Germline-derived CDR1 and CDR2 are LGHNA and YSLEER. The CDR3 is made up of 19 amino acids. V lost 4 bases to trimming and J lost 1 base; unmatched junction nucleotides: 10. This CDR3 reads CASSPGLAGAPGAKNIQYF. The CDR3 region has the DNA TGCGCCAGCAGCCCTGGACTAGCGGGAGCCCCCGGGGCCAAAAACATTCAGTACTTC.

The CDR3 DNA reads TGTGCCAGCAGTTTAACAGGGTTGGACCATCAGCCCCAGCATTTT. Protein product: CASSLTGLDHQPQHF. V is TRBV27 and J is TRBJ1-5; D perhaps matches TRBD1 (6 bases). The V and J ends lost 2 bases and 5 bases respectively, with 13 bases between them. CDR1 is MNHEY and CDR2 is SMNVEV in the germline V gene (reference sequence). The CDR3 length is 15 residues.

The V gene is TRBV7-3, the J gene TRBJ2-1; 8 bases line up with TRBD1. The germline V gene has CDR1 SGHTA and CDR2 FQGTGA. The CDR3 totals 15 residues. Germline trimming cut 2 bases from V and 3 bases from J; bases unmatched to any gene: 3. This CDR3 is CASSLQGALYNEQFF. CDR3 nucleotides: TGTGCCAGCAGCTTACAGGGGGCTCTCTACAATGAGCAGTTCTTC.

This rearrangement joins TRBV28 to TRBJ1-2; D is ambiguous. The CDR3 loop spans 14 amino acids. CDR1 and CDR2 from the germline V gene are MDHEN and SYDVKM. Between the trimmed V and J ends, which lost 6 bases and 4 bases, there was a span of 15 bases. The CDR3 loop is CASSPPRSAYGYTF. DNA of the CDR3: TGTGCCAGCAGCCCGCCTCGGTCCGCCTATGGCTACACCTTC.

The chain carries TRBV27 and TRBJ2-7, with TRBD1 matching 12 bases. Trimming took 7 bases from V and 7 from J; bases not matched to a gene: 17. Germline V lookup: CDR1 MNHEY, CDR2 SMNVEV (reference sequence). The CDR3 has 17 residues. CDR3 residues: CASTPGTGGSYVKEQYF. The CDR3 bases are TGTGCCAGCACCCCCGGGACAGGGGGCTCCTATGTTAAGGAGCAGTACTTC.

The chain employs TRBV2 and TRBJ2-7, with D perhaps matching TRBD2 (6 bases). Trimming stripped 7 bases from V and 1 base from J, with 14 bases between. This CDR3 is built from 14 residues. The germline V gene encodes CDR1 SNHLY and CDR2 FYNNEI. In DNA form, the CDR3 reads TGTGCCAGCACTCCCCCGGGGACTTCCTACGAGCAGTACTTC. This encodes CASTPPGTSYEQYF.

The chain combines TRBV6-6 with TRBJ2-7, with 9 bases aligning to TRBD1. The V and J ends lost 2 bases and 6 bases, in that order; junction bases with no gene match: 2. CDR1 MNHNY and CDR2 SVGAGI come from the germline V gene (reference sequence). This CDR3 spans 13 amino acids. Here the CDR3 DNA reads TGTGCCAGCAGTTACGACAGGGGGGGCGAGCAGTACTTC. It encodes CASSYDRGGEQYF.

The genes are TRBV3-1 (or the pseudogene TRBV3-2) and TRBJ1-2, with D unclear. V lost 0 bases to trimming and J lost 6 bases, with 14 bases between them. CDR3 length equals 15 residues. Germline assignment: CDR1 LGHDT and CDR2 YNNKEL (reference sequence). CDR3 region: CASSQDARSSNGYTF. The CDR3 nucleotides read TGTGCCAGCAGCCAAGACGCGCGGAGTAGTAATGGCTACACCTTC.